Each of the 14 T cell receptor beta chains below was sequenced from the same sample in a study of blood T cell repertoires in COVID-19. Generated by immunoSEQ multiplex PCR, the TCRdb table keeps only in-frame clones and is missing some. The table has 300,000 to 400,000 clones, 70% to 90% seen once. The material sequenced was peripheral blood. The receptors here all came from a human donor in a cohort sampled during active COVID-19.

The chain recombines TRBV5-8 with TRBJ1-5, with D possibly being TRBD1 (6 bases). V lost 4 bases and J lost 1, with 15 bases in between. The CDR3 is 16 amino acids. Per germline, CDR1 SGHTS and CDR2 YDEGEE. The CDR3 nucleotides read TGTGCCAGCAGCCGCCGGACAGACGGAAGCAATCAGCCCCAGCATTTT. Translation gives CASSRRTDGSNQPQHF. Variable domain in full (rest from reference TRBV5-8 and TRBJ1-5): EAGVTQSPTHLIKTRGQQATLRCSPISGHTSVYWYQQALGLGLQFLLWYDEGEERNRGNFPPRFSGRQFPNYSSELNVNALELEDSALYLCASSRRTDGSNQPQHFGDGTRLSIL.

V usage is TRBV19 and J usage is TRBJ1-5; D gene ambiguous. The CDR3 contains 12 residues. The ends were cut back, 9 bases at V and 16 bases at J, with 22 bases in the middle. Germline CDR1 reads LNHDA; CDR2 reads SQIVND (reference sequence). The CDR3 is CARSGFGWTGHF. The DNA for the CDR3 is TGTGCCAGGAGCGGCTTTGGGTGGACGGGACATTTT.

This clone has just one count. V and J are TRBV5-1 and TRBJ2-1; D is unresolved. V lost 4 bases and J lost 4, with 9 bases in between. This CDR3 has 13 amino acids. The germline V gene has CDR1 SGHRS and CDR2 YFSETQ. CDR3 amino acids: CASSPPLYNEQFF. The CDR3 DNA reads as TGCGCCAGCAGCCCCCCCCTGTACAATGAGCAGTTCTTC.

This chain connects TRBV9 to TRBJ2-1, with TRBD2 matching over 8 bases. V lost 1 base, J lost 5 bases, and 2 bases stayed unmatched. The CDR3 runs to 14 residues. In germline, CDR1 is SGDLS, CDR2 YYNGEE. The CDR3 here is CASSVQAGDNEQFF. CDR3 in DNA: TGTGCCAGCAGCGTACAAGCGGGAGACAATGAGCAGTTCTTC.

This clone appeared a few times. The CDR3 region is CASSLSGSAQETQYF. The DNA of the CDR3 is TGTGCCAGCAGCCTAAGCGGGAGTGCGCAAGAGACCCAGTACTTC. The chain has TRBV27 and TRBJ2-5; 8 nucleotides match TRBD2. Unmatched junction bases numbered 8, after V lost 6 bases and J lost 2 bases. From germline, CDR1 is MNHEY and CDR2 SMNVEV (reference sequence). CDR3 length equals 15 residues.

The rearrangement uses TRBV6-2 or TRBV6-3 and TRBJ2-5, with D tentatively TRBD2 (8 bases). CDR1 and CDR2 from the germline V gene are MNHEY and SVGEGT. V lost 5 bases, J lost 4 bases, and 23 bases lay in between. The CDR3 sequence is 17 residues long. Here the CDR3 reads CASSPGLEGAGRETQYF. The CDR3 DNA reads TGTGCCAGCAGTCCGGGACTAGAGGGGGCGGGGAGAGAGACCCAGTACTTC.

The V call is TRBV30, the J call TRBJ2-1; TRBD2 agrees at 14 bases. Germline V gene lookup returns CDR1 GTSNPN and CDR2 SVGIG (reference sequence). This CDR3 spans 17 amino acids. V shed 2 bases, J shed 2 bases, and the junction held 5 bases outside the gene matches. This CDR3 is CAWSRLAGGLTYNEQFF. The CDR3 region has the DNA TGTGCCTGGAGTAGACTAGCGGGAGGGTTGACCTACAATGAGCAGTTCTTC.

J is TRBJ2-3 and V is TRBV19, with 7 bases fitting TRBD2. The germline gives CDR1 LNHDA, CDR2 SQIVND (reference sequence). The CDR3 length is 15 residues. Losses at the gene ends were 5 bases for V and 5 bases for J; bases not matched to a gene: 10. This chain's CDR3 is CASSAVREVGDTQYF. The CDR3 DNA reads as TGTGCCAGTAGTGCCGTCCGGGAGGTTGGAGATACGCAGTATTTT.

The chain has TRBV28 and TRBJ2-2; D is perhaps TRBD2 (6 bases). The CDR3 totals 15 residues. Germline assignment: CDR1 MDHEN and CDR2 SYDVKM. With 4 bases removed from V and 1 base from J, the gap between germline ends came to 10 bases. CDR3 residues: CASSSGEENTGELFF. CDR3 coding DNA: TGTGCCAGCAGTTCGGGGGAGGAGAACACCGGGGAGCTGTTTTTT.

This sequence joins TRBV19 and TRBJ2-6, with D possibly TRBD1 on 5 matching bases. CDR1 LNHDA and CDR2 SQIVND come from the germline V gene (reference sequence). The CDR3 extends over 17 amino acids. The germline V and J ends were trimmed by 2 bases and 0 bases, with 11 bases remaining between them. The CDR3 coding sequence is TGTGCCAGTAGTATATTGATCGACAGCTCTGGGGCCAACGTCCTGACTTTC. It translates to CASSILIDSSGANVLTF.

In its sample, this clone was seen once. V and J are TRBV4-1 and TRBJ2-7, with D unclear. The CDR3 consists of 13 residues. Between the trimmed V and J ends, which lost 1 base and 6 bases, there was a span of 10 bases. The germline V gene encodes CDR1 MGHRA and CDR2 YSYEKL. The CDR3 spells CASSQVTVSEQYF. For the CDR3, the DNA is TGCGCCAGCAGCCAAGTTACGGTTAGCGAGCAGTACTTC.

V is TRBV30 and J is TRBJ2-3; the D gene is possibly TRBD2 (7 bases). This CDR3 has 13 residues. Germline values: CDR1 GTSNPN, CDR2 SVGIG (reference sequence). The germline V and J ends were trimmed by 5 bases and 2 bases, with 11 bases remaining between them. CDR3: CAWGRGYTDTQYF. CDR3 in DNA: TGTGCCTGGGGGAGGGGGTACACAGATACGCAGTATTTT.

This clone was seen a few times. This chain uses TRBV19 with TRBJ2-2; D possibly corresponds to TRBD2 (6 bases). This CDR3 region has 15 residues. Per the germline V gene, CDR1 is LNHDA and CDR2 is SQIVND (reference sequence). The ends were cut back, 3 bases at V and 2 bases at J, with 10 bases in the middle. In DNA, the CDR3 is TGTGCCAGTAGTATCAAACTAGCCAACACCGGGGAGCTGTTTTTT. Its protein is CASSIKLANTGELFF.

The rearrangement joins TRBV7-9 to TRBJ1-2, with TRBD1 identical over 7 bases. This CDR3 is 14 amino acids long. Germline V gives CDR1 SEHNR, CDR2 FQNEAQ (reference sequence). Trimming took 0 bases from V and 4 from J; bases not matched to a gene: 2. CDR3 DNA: TGTGCCAGCAGCTTAGCCGAGGGGGCCTATGGCTACACCTTC. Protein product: CASSLAEGAYGYTF. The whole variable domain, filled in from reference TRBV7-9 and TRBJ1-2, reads DTGVSQNPRHKITKRGQNVTFRCDPISEHNRLYWYRQTLGQGPEFLTYFQNEAQLEKSRLLSDRFSAERPKGSFSTLEIQRTEQGDSAMYLCASSLAEGAYGYTFGSGTRLTVV.